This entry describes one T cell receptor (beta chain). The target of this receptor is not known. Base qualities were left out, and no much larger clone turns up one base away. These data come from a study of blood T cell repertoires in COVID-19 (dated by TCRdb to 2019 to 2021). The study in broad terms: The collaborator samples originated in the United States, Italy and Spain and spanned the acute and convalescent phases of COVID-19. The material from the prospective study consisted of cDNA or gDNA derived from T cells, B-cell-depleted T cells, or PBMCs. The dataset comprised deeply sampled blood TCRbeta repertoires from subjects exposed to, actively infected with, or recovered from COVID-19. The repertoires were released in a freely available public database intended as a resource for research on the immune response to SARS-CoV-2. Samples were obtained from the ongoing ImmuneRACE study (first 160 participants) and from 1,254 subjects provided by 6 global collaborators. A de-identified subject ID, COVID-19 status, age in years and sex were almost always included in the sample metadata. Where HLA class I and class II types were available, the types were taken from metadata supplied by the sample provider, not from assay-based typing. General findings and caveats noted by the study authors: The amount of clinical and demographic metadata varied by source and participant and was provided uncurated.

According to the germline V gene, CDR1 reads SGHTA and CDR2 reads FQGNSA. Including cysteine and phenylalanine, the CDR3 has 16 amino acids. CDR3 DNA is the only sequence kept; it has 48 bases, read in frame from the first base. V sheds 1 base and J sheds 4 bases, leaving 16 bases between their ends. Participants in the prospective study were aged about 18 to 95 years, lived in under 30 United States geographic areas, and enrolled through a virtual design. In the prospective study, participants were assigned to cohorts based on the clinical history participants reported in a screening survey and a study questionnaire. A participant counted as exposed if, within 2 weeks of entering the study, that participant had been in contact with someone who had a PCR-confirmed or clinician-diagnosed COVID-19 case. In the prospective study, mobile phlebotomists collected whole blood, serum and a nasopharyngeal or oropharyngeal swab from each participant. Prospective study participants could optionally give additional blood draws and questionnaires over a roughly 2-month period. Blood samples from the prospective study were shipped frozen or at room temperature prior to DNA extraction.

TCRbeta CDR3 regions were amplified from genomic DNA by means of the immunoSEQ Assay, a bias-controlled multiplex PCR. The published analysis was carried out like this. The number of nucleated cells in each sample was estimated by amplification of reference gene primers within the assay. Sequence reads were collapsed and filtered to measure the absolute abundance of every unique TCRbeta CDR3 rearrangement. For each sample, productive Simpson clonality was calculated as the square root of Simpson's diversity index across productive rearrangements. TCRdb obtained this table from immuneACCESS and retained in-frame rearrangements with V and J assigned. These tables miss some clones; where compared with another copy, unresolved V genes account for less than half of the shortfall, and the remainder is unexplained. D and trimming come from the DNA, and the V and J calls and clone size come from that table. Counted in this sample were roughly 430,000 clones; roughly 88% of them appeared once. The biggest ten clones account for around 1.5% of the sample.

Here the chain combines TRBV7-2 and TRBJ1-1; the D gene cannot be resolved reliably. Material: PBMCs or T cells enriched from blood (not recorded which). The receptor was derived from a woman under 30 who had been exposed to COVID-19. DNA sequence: TGTGCCAGCAGCTTAGATGACCCCGGGATTGGCACTGAAGCTTTCTTT. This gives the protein CASSLDDPGIGTEAFF.